One and the same sample provided the 21 T cell receptor beta chains below, sequenced in a study of post-analysis software for immune sequencing data. Unique molecular identifiers had been added to the TCR beta cDNA libraries. MiXCR was run by TCRdb on the PCR reads, yielding one entry per CDR3 protein. Among roughly 540,000 distinct CDR3 sequences, approximately 34% were seen once, and the ten largest hold approximately 6%. Antigens of these TCRs are unknown. Overall study findings and caveats: TRBV segments more frequent in patients than in controls numbered roughly 5 and included TRBV5-6, TRBV5-1 and TRBV20-1.

Sequencing input: blood. These receptors originate from a girl aged 2 to 17 with multiple sclerosis.

This clonotype turned up a few times. V gene TRBV4-2 combines with J gene TRBJ2-1; D might be TRBD2 (7 bases). Germline V CDR1 and CDR2: LGHNA, YNFKEQ. The CDR3 loop spans 15 amino acids. V lost 1 base, J lost 5 bases, and 12 bases lay in between. The CDR3 reads CASSQVGGANNEQFF. DNA of the CDR3: TGTGCCAGCAGCCAAGTAGGGGGGGCGAACAATGAGCAGTTCTTC.

This chain connects TRBV12-3 or TRBV12-4 to TRBJ1-1; D is undetermined. Trimming cost V 6 bases and J 1 base, with 9 bases left between them. This CDR3 has 13 amino acids. The DNA for the CDR3 is TGTGCCAGCAGGATCAGAGCGAACACTGAAGCTTTCTTT. Translation gives CASRIRANTEAFF.

With regard to this clonotype: The conserved phenylalanine or tryptophan is not found at the CDR3 terminus, so this likely reflects a read error. The chain recombines TRBV7-2 with TRBJ1-5, with D uncertain. Trimming shortened V by 1 base and J by 7 bases, and 5 bases separated the two germline ends. Germline CDR1 and CDR2: SGHTA and FQGNSA. CDR3 length: 12 amino acids. CDR3: CASSLGSQPQHL. The CDR3 bases are TGTGCCAGCAGCTTAGGGTCGCAGCCCCAGCATTTG.

This chain joins TRBV6-5 and TRBJ1-4, with TRBD1 identical over 8 bases. J gave up 5 bases and V 4 bases, and 6 bases lay outside the gene matches. The CDR3 runs to 15 residues. Per germline, CDR1 MNHEY and CDR2 SVGAGI. The CDR3 is CASSSPGTGNEKLFF. The CDR3 region has the DNA TGTGCCAGCAGTTCCCCCGGGACAGGCAATGAAAAACTGTTTTTT.

This clonotype came up a few times. The V call is TRBV20-1, the J call TRBJ2-5; TRBD1 matches 8 bases. This CDR3 spans 14 amino acids. In germline, CDR1 is DFQATT, CDR2 SNEGSKA (reference sequence). The V segment lost 8 bases and the J segment 1 base; nucleotides outside the gene matches: 9. The CDR3 loop reads CSNILGTGQETQYF. The CDR3 DNA reads TGCAGTAACATCCTCGGGACAGGCCAAGAGACCCAGTACTTC.

This clonotype was recorded a few times. The rearrangement links TRBV6-5 to TRBJ2-5; TRBD2 is a possible D gene (6 bases). Looked up from germline, CDR1 is MNHEY and CDR2 is SVGAGI. Between the trimmed V and J ends, which lost 4 bases and 2 bases, there was a span of 11 bases. This CDR3 has 14 amino acids. Written as DNA, the CDR3 is TGTGCCAGCAGTTGGGACGGGGGACAAGAGACCCAGTACTTC. Translating it yields CASSWDGGQETQYF.

The chain uses TRBV12-3 or TRBV12-4 and TRBJ2-1, with 8 bases lining up with TRBD2. There are 17 residues in the CDR3. J lost 0 bases, V lost 6 bases, and 10 bases had no gene match. CDR3: CASSPGGGLPSYNEQFF. CDR3 bases: TGTGCCAGCAGCCCCGGGGGGGGGCTCCCCTCCTACAATGAGCAGTTCTTC.

This clonotype occurred once. This chain uses TRBV28 with TRBJ1-6; TRBD1 agrees at 9 bases. Per germline, CDR1 MDHEN and CDR2 SYDVKM. The CDR3 totals 15 residues. V dropped 5 bases and J dropped 9; count of bases not matched to a gene: 8. This CDR3 reads CASSPRTGDSSPLHF. The CDR3, as DNA: TGTGCCAGCAGTCCCCGGACAGGGGATTCTTCACCCCTCCACTTT.

This clonotype showed up just a few times. The chain employs TRBV20-1 and TRBJ2-1; D not certain. V was cut by 0 bases and J by 0 bases, with 9 bases left in between. Per the germline V gene, CDR1 is DFQATT and CDR2 is SNEGSKA (reference sequence). CDR3 length: 15 residues. CDR3 loop: CSARDQWSSYNEQFF. The DNA of the CDR3 is TGCAGTGCTAGAGATCAGTGGAGCTCCTACAATGAGCAGTTCTTC.

As to this clonotype: One end of the junction varies from germline; a read error may be responsible. The CDR3 sequence is CAISGSTGNTGAFF. The CDR3 DNA follows: TGTGCCATCAGTGGTTCGACAGGGAACACTGGAGCTTTCTTT. The gene calls are TRBV10-3 and TRBJ1-1; 7 nucleotides align to TRBD1. From germline, CDR1 is ENHRY and CDR2 SYGVKD. This CDR3 is 14 amino acids long.

Remarks on this clonotype: One end of the junction fails to match germline, which may point to a read error. This chain uses TRBV27 with TRBJ2-6; a possible D gene is TRBD1 (6 bases). CDR3 length equals 16 residues. Looked up from germline, CDR1 is MNHEY and CDR2 is SMNVEV (reference sequence). In DNA form, the CDR3 reads TGTGCCAGCAGTTTATCGGGGGCCTTCGCGGCCAACGTCCGGACTTTC. Its translation: CASSLSGAFAANVRTF.

The chain recombines TRBV6-6 with TRBJ2-2, with D hard to call. In germline, CDR1 is MNHNY, CDR2 SVGAGI (reference sequence). CDR3 length equals 14 residues. V was clipped by 6 bases and J by 6 bases, with 14 bases between them. The CDR3 coding sequence is TGTGCCAGCAGCCTTATACAACGGGCCGGGGAGCTGTTTTTT. Encoded protein: CASSLIQRAGELFF.

This clonotype showed up just a few times. The chain couples TRBV20-1 to TRBJ1-4; D is unresolved. CDR3 length equals 14 residues. Germline loops: CDR1 DFQATT, CDR2 SNEGSKA (reference sequence). V was pared by 4 bases and J by 0 bases, with 9 bases between. Here the CDR3 DNA reads TGCAGTGCTAAACCGGGAGCAACTAATGAAAAACTGTTTTTT. This translates into CSAKPGATNEKLFF.

V usage is TRBV5-1 and J usage is TRBJ2-5; weak D call: TRBD2 (6 bases). The ends were cut back, 3 bases at V and 2 bases at J, with 11 bases in the middle. Germline-derived CDR1 and CDR2 are SGHRS and YFSETQ. The CDR3 is made up of 14 amino acids. CDR3 DNA sequence: TGCGCCAGCAGCTGGAGGGACGAGCAAGAGACCCAGTACTTC. This codes for CASSWRDEQETQYF.

The chain links TRBV20-1 to TRBJ2-5, with TRBD2 matching over 8 bases. CDR3 length: 15 residues. Per the germline V gene, CDR1 is DFQATT and CDR2 is SNEGSKA (reference sequence). V lost 4 bases and J lost 1; bases outside the gene matches: 8. The CDR3 coding sequence is TGCAGTGCTACGACTGGCGGGGGGTTCCAAGAGACCCAGTACTTC. This sequence encodes CSATTGGGFQETQYF.

This rearrangement joins TRBV20-1 to TRBJ2-1, with unresolved D. The germline CDR1 and CDR2 sequences are DFQATT and SNEGSKA (reference sequence). CDR3 length: 16 amino acids. V gave up 1 base and J gave up 0 bases, with 13 bases separating them. CDR3 nucleotides: TGCAGTGCTAGAGGACTTTTTCTTAGCTCCTACAATGAGCAGTTCTTC. Translation gives CSARGLFLSSYNEQFF.

In nucleotides, the CDR3 is TGTGCCATCAGTGAGACGGAGGGGCAAGTGGCGCAGTATTTT. This encodes CAISETEGQVAQYF. The rearrangement joins TRBV10-3 to TRBJ2-3; maybe TRBD2 (6 bases). Trimming took off 2 bases at V and 10 bases at J, with 16 bases between the two ends. This CDR3 region has 14 residues. From germline, CDR1 is ENHRY and CDR2 SYGVKD.

This clonotype was counted only a few times. The V and J genes are TRBV3-1 and TRBJ1-2; 8 bases map to TRBD1. J lost 8 bases, V lost 6 bases, and 8 bases had no gene match. CDR3 size: 13 residues. Germline assignment: CDR1 LGHDT and CDR2 YNNKEL (reference sequence). This CDR3 is CASSQDRAAGYTF. CDR3 bases: TGTGCCAGCAGTCAGGACAGGGCAGCCGGCTACACCTTC.

The chain has TRBV29-1 and TRBJ1-2, with D maybe TRBD1 (6 bases). Germline CDR1 and CDR2: SQVTM and ANQGSEA. Trimming cost V 6 bases and J 4 bases, with 15 bases left between them. CDR3 length equals 13 residues. The CDR3 is CSVPSDRSYGYTF. The DNA of the CDR3 is TGCAGCGTCCCTTCCGACAGGAGCTATGGCTACACCTTC.

Comment on this clonotype: The junction departs from germline at one end; a sequencing error may be responsible. J is TRBJ2-2 and V is TRBV6-1, with 11 positions matching TRBD1. Germline assignment: CDR1 MNHNS and CDR2 SASEGT. This CDR3 has 17 residues. DNA of the CDR3: TGTGCCAGCGGCCCTCCCTGGACAGGGGGCAGCACCGGGGAGCGGTTTTTT. The encoded protein is CASGPPWTGGSTGERFF.

The V and J genes are TRBV6-5 and TRBJ1-1; D not certain. The CDR3 runs 14 residues. Trimming left V 2 bases short and J 0 bases short, with 7 bases between. In germline, CDR1 is MNHEY, CDR2 SVGAGI. The CDR3 nucleotides read TGTGCCAGCAGTTACGCAGGAATGAACACTGAAGCTTTCTTT. This gives the protein CASSYAGMNTEAFF.